The rows below give T cell receptor beta chains drawn from one sample of a study of T cells in Graves' hyperthyroidism and ophthalmopathy. TCRdb reprocessed the multiplex PCR reads via MiXCR and lists one record per CDR3 protein. This table holds 530,000 or so distinct CDR3 sequences, about 45% found once. Material for sequencing was peripheral blood or thyroid tissue (not recorded which). The source of these receptors is a young woman with Graves' hyperthyroidism. Each CDR3 is given with its conserved first and last residue. Fields, in order: V gene, J gene, D gene, clone size, CDR3 DNA, CDR3 protein. A D gene is named only where the DNA matches it firmly. Clone size is given for some rows only: seen once, a few or many times, or a class if the clone is expanded.

V gene: TRBV3-1; J gene: TRBJ2-7; D gene: TRBD2; clone size: .; CDR3 DNA: TGTGCCGCGGGGGGCGGGAGCTCCTACGAGCAGTACTTC; CDR3 protein: CAAGGGSSYEQYF
V gene: TRBV20-1; J gene: TRBJ2-2; D gene: TRBD2; clone size: many; CDR3 DNA: TGCAGTGCTAGAAGACTAGCGGGAGGGCCAGGCACCGGGGAGCTGTTTTTT; CDR3 protein: CSARRLAGGPGTGELFF
V gene: TRBV7-3; J gene: TRBJ1-2; D gene: .; clone size: .; CDR3 DNA: TGTGCCAGCAGCCCGATCTTCTCTGGAAACACCTTC; CDR3 protein: CASSPIFSGNTF
V gene: TRBV30; J gene: TRBJ1-6; D gene: TRBD1; clone size: few; CDR3 DNA: TGTGCCTGGGAGACCGGGACAGAGTATAATTCACCCCTCCACTTT; CDR3 protein: CAWETGTEYNSPLHF
V gene: TRBV4-2; J gene: TRBJ2-5; D gene: TRBD2; clone size: .; CDR3 DNA: TGTGCCAGCAGCCAAGAAGCGGGAGCCAGGGAGACCCAGTACTTC; CDR3 protein: CASSQEAGARETQYF
V gene: TRBV15; J gene: TRBJ2-2; D gene: TRBD1; clone size: .; CDR3 DNA: TGTGCCAGCAGCCTGACCACAGGGGGCTCGAACACCGGGGAGCTGTTTTTT; CDR3 protein: CASSLTTGGSNTGELFF
V gene: TRBV6-5; J gene: TRBJ2-5; D gene: TRBD1; clone size: .; CDR3 DNA: TGTGCCAGGGGACAGGGTGGGTCGGAGACCCAGTACTTC; CDR3 protein: CARGQGGSETQYF
V gene: TRBV12-3/TRBV12-4; J gene: TRBJ2-7; D gene: .; clone size: many; CDR3 DNA: TGTGCCAGCAGTTTATACGGGGACGAGCAGTACTTC; CDR3 protein: CASSLYGDEQYF
V gene: TRBV11-3; J gene: TRBJ1-2; D gene: .; clone size: few; CDR3 DNA: TGTGCCAGCAGCTTCCAAGGGGCCCCTTTTGGCTACACCTTC; CDR3 protein: CASSFQGAPFGYTF
V gene: TRBV20-1; J gene: TRBJ2-7; D gene: .; clone size: many; CDR3 DNA: TGCAGTGCTAGTCGCCGGGGGCAGCGGGACTACGAGCAGTACTTC; CDR3 protein: CSASRRGQRDYEQYF
V gene: TRBV15; J gene: TRBJ2-7; D gene: TRBD1; clone size: .; CDR3 DNA: TGTGCCACCAGCAGAGCGCGGACAGGGCTGCCGTACGAGCAGTACTTC; CDR3 protein: CATSRARTGLPYEQYF
V gene: TRBV20-1; J gene: TRBJ1-1; D gene: .; clone size: many; CDR3 DNA: TGCAGTGCTGTGGACAGTGTGAACACTGAAGCTTTCTTT; CDR3 protein: CSAVDSVNTEAFF
V gene: TRBV4-3; J gene: TRBJ2-1; D gene: TRBD2; clone size: .; CDR3 DNA: TGCGCCAGCAGCCTTACTAGCGTCTCCTACAATGAGCAGTTCTTC; CDR3 protein: CASSLTSVSYNEQFF
V gene: TRBV9; J gene: TRBJ2-7; D gene: TRBD2; clone size: .; CDR3 DNA: TGTGCCAGCAGCGTCGAGCGGGACCGCCCATACGAGCAGTACTTC; CDR3 protein: CASSVERDRPYEQYF
V gene: TRBV5-1; J gene: TRBJ2-3; D gene: .; clone size: .; CDR3 DNA: TGCGCCAGCAGCTTGGCCCCCTACCCTAGCACAGATACGCAGTATTTT; CDR3 protein: CASSLAPYPSTDTQYF
V gene: TRBV20-1; J gene: TRBJ2-7; D gene: .; clone size: .; CDR3 DNA: TGCAGTTTTGAAGGGCCCCAGTCCTACGAGCAGTACTTC; CDR3 protein: CSFEGPQSYEQYF
V gene: TRBV29-1; J gene: TRBJ1-1; D gene: TRBD1; clone size: .; CDR3 DNA: TGCAGCGTTGAAGATTGGACAGGGGTGGGTGAAGCTTTCTTT; CDR3 protein: CSVEDWTGVGEAFF
V gene: TRBV24-1; J gene: TRBJ1-5; D gene: .; clone size: .; CDR3 DNA: TGTGCCACCAGACGGTATAGCAATCGGCCCCAGCATTTT; CDR3 protein: CATRRYSNRPQHF
V gene: TRBV7-7; J gene: TRBJ2-7; D gene: .; clone size: many; CDR3 DNA: TGTGCTAGCAGCTTACGCCTAGGGGCAGTCTACGAGCAGTACTTC; CDR3 protein: CASSLRLGAVYEQYF
V gene: TRBV2; J gene: TRBJ1-2; D gene: .; clone size: .; CDR3 DNA: TGTGCCAGCAGTGGCGGGGTGGGCTATGGCTACACCTTC; CDR3 protein: CASSGGVGYGYTF
V gene: TRBV2; J gene: TRBJ1-5; D gene: TRBD1; clone size: many; CDR3 DNA: TGTGCCAGCAACCCGGGACAGGGCCTGCCCCAGCATTTT; CDR3 protein: CASNPGQGLPQHF
V gene: TRBV12-3/TRBV12-4; J gene: TRBJ1-4; D gene: .; clone size: .; CDR3 DNA: TGTGCCAGCCGAAGGGGTGACGGTTCAAAACTGTTTTTT; CDR3 protein: CASRRGDGSKLFF
V gene: TRBV19; J gene: TRBJ2-1; D gene: .; clone size: few; CDR3 DNA: TGTGCCAGCATGGACAGAGCGTACAATGAGCAGTTCTTC; CDR3 protein: CASMDRAYNEQFF
V gene: TRBV2; J gene: TRBJ1-2; D gene: .; clone size: once; CDR3 DNA: TGTGCCAGCATTGTGGCAGGGGTGTGGGGCAGCGGCTACACCTTC; CDR3 protein: CASIVAGVWGSGYTF
V gene: TRBV7-9; J gene: TRBJ1-5; D gene: TRBD1; clone size: .; CDR3 DNA: TGTGCCAGCAGTCGACAGGGGCAAAATCAGCCCCAGCATTTT; CDR3 protein: CASSRQGQNQPQHF
V gene: TRBV2; J gene: TRBJ2-1; D gene: .; clone size: .; CDR3 DNA: TGTGCCAGCAGTTCCACCCCCCGATGGTTCTTC; CDR3 protein: CASSSTPRWFF
V gene: TRBV19; J gene: TRBJ2-2; D gene: .; clone size: many; CDR3 DNA: TGTGCCAGTATCCCAACCTCGGTGGAGGGAGCGGCCGGGGAGCTGTTTTTT; CDR3 protein: CASIPTSVEGAAGELFF
V gene: TRBV15; J gene: TRBJ2-7; D gene: TRBD1; clone size: .; CDR3 DNA: TGTGCCACCAGCAGCGTGGCCGGGACAGAAGCCTACGAGCAGTACTTC; CDR3 protein: CATSSVAGTEAYEQYF
V gene: TRBV5-1; J gene: TRBJ2-7; D gene: TRBD1; clone size: .; CDR3 DNA: TGCGCCAGCAGGCCGGGACAGTTGCACTTC; CDR3 protein: CASRPGQLHF